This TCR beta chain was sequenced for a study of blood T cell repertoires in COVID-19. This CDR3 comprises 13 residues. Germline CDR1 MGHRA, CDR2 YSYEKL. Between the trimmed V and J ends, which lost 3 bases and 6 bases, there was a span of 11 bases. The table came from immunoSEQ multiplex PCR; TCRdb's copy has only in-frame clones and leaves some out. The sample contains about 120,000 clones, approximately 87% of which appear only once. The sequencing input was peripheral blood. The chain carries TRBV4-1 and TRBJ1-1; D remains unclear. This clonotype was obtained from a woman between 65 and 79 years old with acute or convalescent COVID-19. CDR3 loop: CASSHEEKAEAFF. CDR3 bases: TGCGCCAGCAGCCATGAGGAGAAGGCTGAAGCTTTCTTT.